Each of the 27 T cell receptor beta chains below was sequenced from the same sample in a study of T cells after somatic rescue of genetic block. Data came from immunoSEQ multiplex PCR; TCRdb stores just in-frame clones and leaves some out. The sample lists approximately 10,000 clones, 78% occurring once. The material sequenced was peripheral blood mononuclear cells (PBMCs). These receptors all come from a boy under 18.

The chain uses TRBV9 and TRBJ2-2; D may match TRBD1 or TRBD2 (5 bases each). The CDR3 extends over 15 amino acids. The V end lost 2 bases, the J end lost 2 bases, and 10 bases lay between the germline ends. Germline V gene lookup returns CDR1 SGDLS and CDR2 YYNGEE. In DNA form, the CDR3 reads TGTGCCAGCAGCGTCTTCGGGACCAACACCGGGGAGCTGTTTTTT. Translated: CASSVFGTNTGELFF. The variable domain in full, completed from reference TRBV9 and TRBJ2-2, reads DSGVTQTPKHLITATGQRVTLRCSPRSGDLSVYWYQQSLDQGLQFLIQYYNGEERAKGNILERFSAQQFPDLHSELNLSSLELGDSALYFCASSVFGTNTGELFFGEGSRLTVL.

CDR3 amino acids: CASTTQGGRPDTQYF. The CDR3 DNA is TGTGCCAGCACAACCCAAGGCGGGAGACCAGATACGCAGTATTTT. V usage is TRBV27 and J usage is TRBJ2-3, with 7 bases fitting TRBD2. The V segment lost 7 bases and the J segment 4 bases; nucleotides outside the gene matches: 11. The CDR3 has 15 amino acids. Germline loops: CDR1 MNHEY, CDR2 SMNVEV (reference sequence).

This clone showed up just once. This chain uses TRBV4-1 with TRBJ1-5; the D is unclear. Trimming removed 2 bases from V and 4 bases from J, with 9 bases in between. Germline V gene data show CDR1 as MGHRA and CDR2 as YSYEKL. CDR3 length: 14 residues. CDR3 residues: CASSQPQVNQPQHF. CDR3 sequence (DNA): TGCGCCAGCAGCCAACCCCAGGTAAATCAGCCCCAGCATTTT.

The chain links TRBV2 to TRBJ1-4, with TRBD1 as a possible D gene (5 bases). Germline loops: CDR1 SNHLY, CDR2 FYNNEI. The CDR3 spans 14 residues. V lost 1 base and J 7 bases, leaving 10 bases between the germline ends. The CDR3 region has the DNA TGTGCCAGCAGTGAAGGCAGGGTGGTTGAAAAACTGTTTTTT. It encodes CASSEGRVVEKLFF.

V and J are TRBV4-1 and TRBJ1-1, with D possibly being TRBD1 (5 bases). The V gene lost 3 bases and the J gene lost 1 base, with 12 bases spanning the gap. Per the germline V gene, CDR1 is MGHRA and CDR2 is YSYEKL. The CDR3 is 15 amino acids. CDR3 in amino acids: CASSQVDSQNTEAFF. CDR3 sequence (DNA): TGCGCCAGCAGCCAGGTCGACAGCCAGAACACTGAAGCTTTCTTT.

CDR3 residues: CASSSGANYGYTF. The CDR3 DNA reads TGCGCCAGCAGTTCCGGGGCAAACTATGGCTACACCTTC. The genes are TRBV10-2 and TRBJ1-2, with D possibly matching TRBD1 (5 bases). The CDR3 has 13 amino acids. The ends were cut back, 5 bases at V and 2 bases at J, with 9 bases in the middle. Germline V lookup: CDR1 WSHSY, CDR2 SAAADI.

This clone appeared a single time. The gene calls are TRBV6-6 and TRBJ2-1, with D possibly matching TRBD2 (6 bases). CDR1 is MNHNY and CDR2 is SVGAGI in the germline V gene (reference sequence). CDR3 size: 15 residues. The V end was cut by 4 bases, the J end by 5 bases, with 15 bases between. CDR3 region: CASSFGAGRHNEQFF. Here the CDR3 DNA reads TGTGCCAGCAGTTTCGGGGCGGGGAGACACAATGAGCAGTTCTTC.

The V and J genes are TRBV4-1 and TRBJ1-6; TRBD1 might be the D (5 bases). With 0 bases removed from V and 11 bases from J, the gap between germline ends came to 20 bases. The CDR3 consists of 17 residues. Germline V gene lookup returns CDR1 MGHRA and CDR2 YSYEKL. CDR3 loop: CASSQDALKGNPAPLHF. CDR3 in DNA: TGCGCCAGCAGCCAAGATGCCCTAAAGGGGAATCCGGCACCCCTCCACTTT.

This clone was found once. This rearrangement joins TRBV6-4 to TRBJ2-2, with 13 bases fitting TRBD2. Per germline, CDR1 MRHNA and CDR2 SNTAGT. The CDR3 contains 18 residues. V dropped 6 bases and J dropped 6; count of bases not matched to a gene: 13. This chain's CDR3 is CASRPSGLAGMEAGELFF. In DNA, the CDR3 is TGTGCCAGCAGACCGTCGGGACTAGCGGGAATGGAGGCCGGGGAGCTGTTTTTT.

In this sample, this clone turned up once. This chain joins TRBV7-3 and TRBJ1-2, with D maybe TRBD1 (5 bases). Germline V gene lookup returns CDR1 SGHTA and CDR2 FQGTGA. The CDR3 has 15 amino acids. V was trimmed by 1 base and J by 8 bases, leaving 17 bases between them. The DNA for the CDR3 is TGTGCCAGCAGCTTAAGGGGACCCCTAGCAAGGGGCTACACCTTC. This sequence encodes CASSLRGPLARGYTF.

The chain has TRBV6-5 and TRBJ2-2; D gene uncertain. The germline V gene has CDR1 MNHEY and CDR2 SVGAGI. The CDR3 sequence is 14 residues long. V gave up 2 bases and J gave up 6 bases, with 10 bases separating them. This CDR3 is CASSYDWVAGELFF. CDR3 nucleotides: TGTGCCAGCAGTTACGATTGGGTTGCCGGGGAGCTGTTTTTT.

This chain uses TRBV18 with TRBJ1-1; D ambiguous. Germline lookup yields CDR1 KGHSH and CDR2 LQKENI. Trimming took off 3 bases at V and 4 bases at J, with 9 bases between the two ends. This CDR3 has 13 amino acids. As DNA, the CDR3 is TGTGCCAGCTCACCTTTCCCGCTCACTGAAGCTTTCTTT. It yields the protein CASSPFPLTEAFF. The variable domain in full, with the rest retrieved from reference TRBV18 and TRBJ1-1, is NAGVMQNPRHLVRRRGQEARLRCSPMKGHSHVYWYRQLPEEGLKFMVYLQKENIIDESGMPKERFSAEFPKEGPSILRIQQVVRGDSAAYFCASSPFPLTEAFFGQGTRLTVV.

This sequence joins TRBV6-5 and TRBJ2-7; 7 bases map to TRBD1. Unmatched junction bases numbered 4, after V lost 6 bases and J lost 2 bases. CDR3 size: 13 residues. The V gene's germline CDR1 is MNHEY and CDR2 SVGAGI. The CDR3 region is CASRSGGPYEQYF. CDR3 coding DNA: TGTGCCAGCAGATCAGGGGGACCCTACGAGCAGTACTTC.

The V gene is TRBV7-7, the J gene TRBJ2-3, with a possible D match to TRBD2 (6 bases). With 5 bases removed from V and 2 bases from J, the gap between germline ends came to 14 bases. CDR3 length equals 15 residues. Germline V gene data show CDR1 as SSHAT and CDR2 as FNYEAQ (reference sequence). DNA of the CDR3: TGTGCCAGCAGCCGGGGACTTGTTAACACAGATACGCAGTATTTT. Residues: CASSRGLVNTDTQYF.

The V and J genes are TRBV15 and TRBJ1-1, with a tentative D call TRBD1 (6 bases). CDR3 length: 14 amino acids. With 0 bases removed from V and 12 bases from J, the gap between germline ends came to 17 bases. Looked up from germline, CDR1 is LNHNV and CDR2 is YYDKDF (reference sequence). The CDR3 is CATSREIRQVKTFF. The CDR3 DNA sequence: TGTGCCACCAGCAGAGAGATAAGACAGGTAAAAACTTTCTTT. Full variable domain (outside the CDR3, taken from reference TRBV15 and TRBJ1-1): DAMVIQNPRYQVTQFGKPVTLSCSQTLNHNVMYWYQQKSSQAPKLLFHYYDKDFNNEADTPDNFQSRRPNTSFCFLDIRSPGLGDTAMYLCATSREIRQVKTFFGQGTRLTVV.

V and J are TRBV7-9 and TRBJ1-1; the match to TRBD1 covers 8 bases. J gave up 7 bases and V 5 bases, and 15 bases lay outside the gene matches. This CDR3 is 16 amino acids long. Germline V lookup: CDR1 SEHNR, CDR2 FQNEAQ (reference sequence). CDR3 residues: CASSAGQGYRLGEAFF. CDR3 nucleotide sequence: TGTGCCAGCAGCGCCGGACAGGGATACCGACTCGGTGAAGCTTTCTTT.

The chain is built from TRBV27 and TRBJ2-7, with 15 bases that match TRBD2. This CDR3 contains 15 residues. The V gene's germline CDR1 is MNHEY and CDR2 SMNVEV (reference sequence). Unmatched junction bases numbered 7, after V lost 7 bases and J lost 6 bases. The CDR3 here is CASTPGTSGRFEQYF. CDR3 nucleotides: TGTGCCAGCACCCCCGGGACTAGCGGGAGGTTCGAGCAGTACTTC.

On this clone itself: The same CDR3 also results from other DNA sequences found in this sample. The rearrangement joins TRBV7-2 to TRBJ2-5, with D maybe TRBD1 (6 bases). V was shortened by 2 bases and J by 5 bases, with 18 bases between the two germline ends. The CDR3 is made up of 16 amino acids. The germline V gene encodes CDR1 SGHTA and CDR2 FQGNSA. In nucleotides, the CDR3 is TGTGCCAGCAGCTTATCGGAAACAGGGCCGGGGGAGACCCAGTACTTC. As protein: CASSLSETGPGETQYF. The whole variable domain, remainder taken from reference TRBV7-2 and TRBJ2-5, is GAGVSQSPSNKVTEKGKDVELRCDPISGHTALYWYRQSLGQGLEFLIYFQGNSAPDKSGLPSDRFSAERTGGSVSTLTIQRTQQEDSAVYLCASSLSETGPGETQYFGPGTRLLVL.

This clone was seen just once. The chain employs TRBV13 and TRBJ2-5, with 9 bases that match TRBD2. The germline gives CDR1 PRHDT, CDR2 FYEKMQ (reference sequence). CDR3 size: 20 residues. Trimming at V came to 5 bases and at J to 1 base, leaving 20 bases not matched to a gene. CDR3 sequence: CASSGLGAWSGGPGQETQYF. The CDR3 DNA follows: TGTGCCAGCAGCGGCCTCGGGGCGTGGAGCGGGGGGCCCGGCCAAGAGACCCAGTACTTC.

The chain recombines TRBV5-6 with TRBJ2-1, with D maybe TRBD2 (6 bases). The CDR3 totals 16 residues. In germline, CDR1 is SGHDT, CDR2 YYEEEE. Trimming stripped 4 bases from V and 0 bases from J, with 14 bases between. Here the CDR3 reads CASSPGTLSSYNEQFF. The CDR3 DNA reads as TGTGCCAGCAGCCCCGGGACTCTCAGCTCCTACAATGAGCAGTTCTTC.

This chain links TRBV28 with TRBJ2-3; a weak D match, TRBD2 (5 bases). This CDR3 is built from 16 residues. V dropped 6 bases and J dropped 4 bases, with 20 bases sitting between them. The V gene's germline CDR1 is MDHEN and CDR2 SYDVKM. The CDR3: CASSLRRLAGADTQYF. Written as DNA, the CDR3 is TGTGCCAGCAGCCTACGGCGGCTAGCCGGCGCAGATACGCAGTATTTT.

The genes are TRBV27 and TRBJ1-5; 9 nucleotides agree with TRBD1. Germline lookup yields CDR1 MNHEY and CDR2 SMNVEV (reference sequence). V trimming: 4 bases; J trimming: 7 bases; junction bases outside the gene matches: 2. This CDR3 is built from 13 residues. CDR3 protein: CASSWDREQPQHF. The CDR3, as DNA: TGTGCCAGCAGTTGGGACAGGGAACAGCCCCAGCATTTT.

This chain joins TRBV7-2 and TRBJ1-1; tentatively, D is TRBD1 (5 bases). Germline V lookup: CDR1 SGHTA, CDR2 FQGNSA. The V end lost 5 bases, the J end lost 0 bases, and 16 bases lay between the germline ends. The CDR3 length is 16 residues. This chain's CDR3 is CASSPQRGYMNTEAFF. CDR3 sequence (DNA): TGTGCCAGCAGCCCTCAGCGGGGGTACATGAACACTGAAGCTTTCTTT.

J is TRBJ2-7 and V is TRBV19; weak D call: TRBD1 (5 bases). Germline loops: CDR1 LNHDA, CDR2 SQIVND (reference sequence). Trimming pared 4 bases from V and 4 bases from J, leaving 11 bases between. The CDR3 is 13 residues long. CDR3 amino acids: CASSKQGKYEQYF. DNA for the CDR3: TGTGCCAGTAGTAAGCAGGGTAAATACGAGCAGTACTTC.

J is TRBJ2-3 and V is TRBV11-3; D gene uncertain. With 4 bases removed from V and 0 bases from J, the gap between germline ends came to 11 bases. The CDR3 loop spans 15 amino acids. Germline V gives CDR1 SGHNT, CDR2 YENEEA. The DNA for the CDR3 is TGTGCCAGCAGCTCTTCCGGAGCCAGCACAGATACGCAGTATTTT. It codes for CASSSSGASTDTQYF.

The chain joins TRBV6-6 to TRBJ1-6, with D perhaps matching TRBD1 (5 bases). The CDR3 extends over 15 amino acids. Trimming cost V 6 bases and J 5 bases, with 14 bases left between them. Germline lookup yields CDR1 MNHNY and CDR2 SVGAGI (reference sequence). CDR3 amino acids: CASRPHDRDNSPLHF. CDR3 in DNA: TGTGCCAGCAGGCCGCACGACAGAGATAATTCACCCCTCCACTTT.

The chain couples TRBV19 to TRBJ2-7; 8 bases line up with TRBD1. This CDR3 is 15 amino acids long. The germline CDR1 and CDR2 sequences are LNHDA and SQIVND (reference sequence). With V trimmed by 7 bases and J by 3 bases, 11 bases remained unmatched. The CDR3 loop reads CASTRAGTGGYEQYF. In nucleotides, the CDR3 is TGTGCCAGTACCCGCGCCGGGACAGGAGGCTACGAGCAGTACTTC.